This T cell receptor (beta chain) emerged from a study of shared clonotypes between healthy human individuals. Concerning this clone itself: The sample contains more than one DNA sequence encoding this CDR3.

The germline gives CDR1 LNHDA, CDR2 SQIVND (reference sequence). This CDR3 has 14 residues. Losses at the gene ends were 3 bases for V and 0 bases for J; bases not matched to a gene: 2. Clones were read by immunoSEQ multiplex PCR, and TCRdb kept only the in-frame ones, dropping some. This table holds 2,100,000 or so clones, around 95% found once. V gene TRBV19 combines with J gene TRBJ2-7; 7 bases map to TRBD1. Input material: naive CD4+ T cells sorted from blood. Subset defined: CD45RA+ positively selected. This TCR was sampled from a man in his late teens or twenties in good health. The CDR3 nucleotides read TGTGCCAGTAGTATCCGGGACAGCTCCTACGAGCAGTACTTC. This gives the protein CASSIRDSSYEQYF. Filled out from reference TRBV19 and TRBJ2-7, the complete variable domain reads DGGITQSPKYLFRKEGQNVTLSCEQNLNHDAMYWYRQDPGQGLRLIYYSQIVNDFQKGDIAEGYSVSREKKESFPLTVTSAQKNPTAFYLCASSIRDSSYEQYFGPGTRLTVT.